This note documents a single T cell receptor (beta chain) sequence. TCRdb reanalyzed the 5' RACE reads and collapses them to one entry per CDR3 protein, without DNA. This sample's table reports approximately 400,000 distinct CDR3 sequences. The CDR3 spans 17 residues. The sample comes from a study of monozygotic twins with inflammatory bowel disease. The sequenced material came from blood. This TCR was recovered from a human donor with ulcerative colitis or Crohn's disease, or a healthy co-twin of an affected twin (not recorded which). This chain uses TRBV12-3 or TRBV12-4 with TRBJ2-2; TCRdb lists TRBD1, though no DNA is available to test this call. Here the CDR3 reads CASSLSRTGGSTGELFF.